Presented here are 15 T cell receptor beta chains from one specimen sequenced in a study of low-dose radiotherapy and immunotherapy resistance in tumors. The time point denotes: after trial treatment. Treatment described: LDRT plus nivolumab, ipilimumab, low-dose cyclophosphamide and aspirin (RACIN trial). TRAV and TRBV primers primed cDNA for both TCRalpha and TCRbeta. TCR amplification used 20 PCR cycles, a constant-region primer and a V-primer adapter. TCRdb reprocessed the reads via MiXCR and lists one record per CDR3 protein. The sample consists of under 90,000 distinct CDR3 sequences, under 20% of them appearing once. Sequenced here: PBMCs, sampled after low-dose radiotherapy plus immunotherapy. Receptors were obtained from a male donor with prostate cancer.

This clonotype was seen at least ten times. The gene calls are TRBV12-3 or TRBV12-4 and TRBJ2-7, with 10 bases fitting TRBD1. The CDR3 spans 15 residues. J gave up 7 bases and V 6 bases, and 12 bases lay outside the gene matches. Here the CDR3 DNA reads TGTGCCAGCAGCGCCAACGACAGGGGGCAAAGAGAGCAGTACTTC. This sequence encodes CASSANDRGQREQYF.

This clonotype was seen at least ten times. The gene calls are TRBV5-8 and TRBJ2-6, with D perhaps matching TRBD1 (6 bases). CDR1 and CDR2 (germline): SGHTS, YDEGEE. The CDR3 has 15 amino acids. V lost 0 bases and J 4 bases, leaving 8 bases between the germline ends. The CDR3 here is CASSLGGPGANVLTF. CDR3 nucleotides: TGTGCCAGCAGCTTGGGGGGGCCGGGGGCCAACGTCCTGACTTTC.

This clonotype was recorded at least ten times. This chain links TRBV27 with TRBJ2-1; 14 bases are shared with TRBD2. This CDR3 spans 17 amino acids. Germline V gives CDR1 MNHEY, CDR2 SMNVEV (reference sequence). J was trimmed by 6 bases and V by 2 bases; bases with no gene match: 6. CDR3 nucleotide sequence: TGTGCCAGCAGTTTAAGGGGGACTAGCGGGGGCCTCAATGAGCAGTTCTTC. Translating it yields CASSLRGTSGGLNEQFF.

This clonotype came up many times. The gene calls are TRBV18 and TRBJ2-1, with unresolved D. The V end lost 1 base, the J end lost 0 bases, and 16 bases lay between the germline ends. This CDR3 spans 18 amino acids. In germline, CDR1 is KGHSH, CDR2 LQKENI. Here the CDR3 DNA reads TGTGCCAGCTCACCACGACACGGTACTATTCGCTCCTACAATGAGCAGTTCTTC. Residues: CASSPRHGTIRSYNEQFF.

This clonotype was seen many times. This chain uses TRBV6-2 or TRBV6-3 with TRBJ2-3; TRBD2 aligns across 10 bases. The CDR3 length is 15 residues. With V trimmed by 6 bases and J by 1 base, 4 bases remained unmatched. Germline values: CDR1 MNHEY, CDR2 SVGEGT. The CDR3 protein is CASSILAGRTDTQYF. The CDR3 DNA follows: TGTGCCAGCAGCATACTAGCGGGACGCACAGATACGCAGTATTTT.

This clonotype was detected many times. The chain employs TRBV18 and TRBJ2-5; D assignment may be TRBD1 or TRBD2 (5 bases each). The CDR3 totals 12 residues. Germline-derived CDR1 and CDR2 are KGHSH and LQKENI. With 2 bases removed from V and 4 bases from J, the gap between germline ends came to 5 bases. This chain's CDR3 is CASSPGGETQYF. Written as DNA, the CDR3 is TGTGCCAGCTCACCAGGGGGAGAGACCCAGTACTTC.

This clonotype appeared many times. The chain employs TRBV12-3 or TRBV12-4 and TRBJ2-2; 8 bases are shared with TRBD2. CDR3 length equals 12 residues. With 8 bases clipped from V and 6 bases from J, the junction kept 2 bases outside the gene matches. CDR3 coding DNA: TGTGCCAGCCGGGGGGGGGCCGGGGAGCTGTTTTTT. Residues: CASRGGAGELFF.

Ten or more counts support this clonotype. The rearrangement links TRBV29-1 to TRBJ2-3; D may correspond to TRBD1 or TRBD2 (5 bases each). The CDR3 is 12 residues long. Looked up from germline, CDR1 is SQVTM and CDR2 is ANQGSEA. V was clipped by 4 bases and J by 3 bases, with 8 bases between them. CDR3 DNA: TGCAGCGTTGGGGGGACGACAGATACGCAGTATTTT. This encodes CSVGGTTDTQYF.

This clonotype was counted at least ten times. This sequence joins TRBV18 and TRBJ2-1; D unclear. The V end was cut by 3 bases, the J end by 5 bases, with 17 bases between. This CDR3 has 16 amino acids. Germline lookup yields CDR1 KGHSH and CDR2 LQKENI. The DNA of the CDR3 is TGTGCCAGCTCACCTTCGGTCCTGGCAGTCAACAATGAGCAGTTCTTC. Translation gives CASSPSVLAVNNEQFF.

This clonotype was detected ten times or more. The chain joins TRBV18 to TRBJ2-7; 14 bases are shared with TRBD2. CDR3 size: 14 residues. The germline CDR1 and CDR2 sequences are KGHSH and LQKENI. V gave up 3 bases and J gave up 13 bases; unmatched junction bases: 8. In DNA, the CDR3 is TGTGCCAGCTCACCGACTAGCGGGAGGGTCTGGGACTACTTC. Translating it yields CASSPTSGRVWDYF.

This clonotype has a count of ten or more. V is TRBV3-1 and J is TRBJ2-3; D remains ambiguous. CDR1 is LGHDT, CDR2 YNNKEL, per germline (reference sequence). Trimming shortened V by 0 bases and J by 4 bases, and 8 bases separated the two germline ends. The CDR3 sequence is 14 residues long. The CDR3 nucleotides read TGTGCCAGCAGCCAAGATGGATTCTCAGATACGCAGTATTTT. It encodes CASSQDGFSDTQYF.

This clonotype has a count of ten or more. The V gene is TRBV14, the J gene TRBJ1-2, with 7 bases that match TRBD1. Germline CDR1 reads SGHDN; CDR2 reads FVKESK. Trimming cost V 4 bases and J 6 bases; bases outside gene matches: 8. The CDR3 has 14 residues. The CDR3 loop reads CASSRLTGADGYTF. DNA of the CDR3: TGTGCCAGCAGCCGCCTAACAGGGGCGGATGGCTACACCTTC.

Of note for this clonotype: This is likely an artifact of a read error, given a far larger clone one base away. J is TRBJ2-1 and V is TRBV7-9; D possibly corresponds to TRBD2 (5 bases). Germline-derived CDR1 and CDR2 are SEHNR and FQNEAQ (reference sequence). The CDR3 spans 14 residues. V shed 3 bases and J shed 10 bases, with 16 bases lying between them. The CDR3 is CASSLGASSYEQFF. The CDR3 nucleotides are TGTGCCAGCAGCTTGGGAGCTAGTTCGTACGAGCAGTTCTTC.

This clonotype has at least ten counts. The rearrangement uses TRBV6-6 and TRBJ2-7; 12 bases are shared with TRBD2. Germline values: CDR1 MNHNY, CDR2 SVGAGI (reference sequence). V gave up 0 bases and J gave up 2 bases; unmatched junction bases: 5. CDR3 length: 17 amino acids. CDR3 sequence (DNA): TGTGCCAGCAGTTACTCCCAGACTAGCGGGAGAGCCTACGAGCAGTACTTC. It is translated as CASSYSQTSGRAYEQYF.

Ten or more counts support this clonotype. V is TRBV7-2 and J is TRBJ2-1, with 7 bases that match TRBD2. The J segment lost 5 bases and the V segment lost 2 bases, leaving 3 bases of the junction unmatched. The CDR3 runs 14 residues. Germline values: CDR1 SGHTA, CDR2 FQGNSA. CDR3 protein: CASSLTSAHNEQFF. The CDR3 DNA reads as TGTGCCAGCAGCTTAACTAGCGCCCACAATGAGCAGTTCTTC.